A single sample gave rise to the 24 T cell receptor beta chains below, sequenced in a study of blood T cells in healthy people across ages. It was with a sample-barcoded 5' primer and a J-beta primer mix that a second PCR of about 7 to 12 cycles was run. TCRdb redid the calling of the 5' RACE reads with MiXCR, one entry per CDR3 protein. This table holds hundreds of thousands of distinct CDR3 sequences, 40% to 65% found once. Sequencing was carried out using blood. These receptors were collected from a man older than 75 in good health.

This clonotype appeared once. The CDR3 spells CASRSDGENTGELFF. The CDR3 nucleotides are TGTGCCAGCAGATCTGACGGAGAGAACACCGGGGAGCTGTTTTTT. The chain recombines TRBV7-3 with TRBJ2-2, with no clear D. Germline-derived CDR1 and CDR2 are SGHTA and FQGTGA. The CDR3 totals 15 residues. V shed 6 bases and J shed 1 base, with 12 bases lying between them.

The CDR3 sequence: CASRVEGANSPLHF. In DNA, the CDR3 is TGTGCCAGCAGAGTTGAGGGGGCTAATTCACCCCTCCACTTT. The chain uses TRBV2 and TRBJ1-6, with 7 bases identical to TRBD1. Trimming removed 6 bases from V and 6 bases from J; junction bases left unmatched: 5. CDR3 size: 14 residues. Germline CDR1 reads SNHLY; CDR2 reads FYNNEI.

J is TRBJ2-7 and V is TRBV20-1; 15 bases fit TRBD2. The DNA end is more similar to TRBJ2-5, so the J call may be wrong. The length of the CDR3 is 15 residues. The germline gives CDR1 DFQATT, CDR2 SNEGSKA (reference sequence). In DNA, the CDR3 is TGCAGTGCTAGGAGGACTAGCGGGAGGGGGGAGACCCAGTACTTC. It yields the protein CSARRTSGRGETQYF.

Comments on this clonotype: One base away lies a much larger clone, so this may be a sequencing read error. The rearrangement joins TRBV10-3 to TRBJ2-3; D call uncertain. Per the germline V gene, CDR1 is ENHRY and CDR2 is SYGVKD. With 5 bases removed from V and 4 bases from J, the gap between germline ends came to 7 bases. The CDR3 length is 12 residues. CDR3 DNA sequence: TGTGCCATCAGTCAGAACTCAGATACGCAGTATTTT. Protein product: CAISQNSDTQYF.

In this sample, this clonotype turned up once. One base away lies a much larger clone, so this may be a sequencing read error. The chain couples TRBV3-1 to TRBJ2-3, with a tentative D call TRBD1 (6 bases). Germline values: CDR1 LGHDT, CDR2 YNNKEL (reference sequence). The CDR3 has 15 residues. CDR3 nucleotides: TGTGCCAGCAGCCAACCAGGGGCACCCACAGATGCGCAGTATTTT. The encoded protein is CASSQPGAPTDAQYF.

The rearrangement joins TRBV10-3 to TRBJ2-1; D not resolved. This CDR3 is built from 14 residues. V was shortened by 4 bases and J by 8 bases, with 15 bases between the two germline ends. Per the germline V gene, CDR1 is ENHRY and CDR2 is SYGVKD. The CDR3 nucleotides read TGTGCCATCAGTGTCAGACTGAGGTACGATGAGCAGTTCTTC. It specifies CAISVRLRYDEQFF.

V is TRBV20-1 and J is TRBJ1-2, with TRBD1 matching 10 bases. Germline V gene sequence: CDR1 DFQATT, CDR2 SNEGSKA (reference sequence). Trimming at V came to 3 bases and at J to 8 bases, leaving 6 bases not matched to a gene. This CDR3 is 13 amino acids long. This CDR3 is CSASPTGGSGYTF. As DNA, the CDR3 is TGCAGTGCTAGCCCGACAGGGGGCTCCGGCTACACCTTC.

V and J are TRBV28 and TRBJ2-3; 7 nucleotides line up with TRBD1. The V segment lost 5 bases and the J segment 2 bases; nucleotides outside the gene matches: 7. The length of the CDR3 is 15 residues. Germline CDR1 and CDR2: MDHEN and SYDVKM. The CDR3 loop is CASSIRDSHTDTQYF. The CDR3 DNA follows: TGTGCCAGCAGTATTCGGGACAGCCACACAGATACGCAGTATTTT.

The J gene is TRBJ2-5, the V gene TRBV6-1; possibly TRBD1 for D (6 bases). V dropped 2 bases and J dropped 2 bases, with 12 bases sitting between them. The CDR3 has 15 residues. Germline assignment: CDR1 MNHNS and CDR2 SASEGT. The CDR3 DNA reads TGTGCCAGCAGTGAAATCCGACAGGTACAAGAGACCCAGTACTTC. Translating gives CASSEIRQVQETQYF.

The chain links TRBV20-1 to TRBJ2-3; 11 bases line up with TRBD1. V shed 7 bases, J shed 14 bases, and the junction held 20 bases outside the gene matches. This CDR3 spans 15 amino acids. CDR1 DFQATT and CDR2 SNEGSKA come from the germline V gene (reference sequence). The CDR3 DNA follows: TGCAGTGTCAGCCGCCCGGGACAGGGGGACAGATACGCGTATTTT. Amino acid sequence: CSVSRPGQGDRYAYF.

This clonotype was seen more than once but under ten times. CDR3 amino acids: CASSQEYGFSYEQYF. CDR3 nucleotide sequence: TGTGCCAGCAGCCAAGAATACGGGTTTTCCTACGAGCAGTACTTC. This sequence joins TRBV14 and TRBJ2-7; D not resolved. CDR1 SGHDN and CDR2 FVKESK come from the germline V gene. Trimming shortened V by 0 bases and J by 1 base, and 10 bases separated the two germline ends. The CDR3 spans 15 residues.

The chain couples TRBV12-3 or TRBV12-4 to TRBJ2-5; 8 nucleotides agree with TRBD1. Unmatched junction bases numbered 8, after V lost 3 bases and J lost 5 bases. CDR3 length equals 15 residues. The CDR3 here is CASSLVGQGVETQYF. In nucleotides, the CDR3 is TGTGCCAGCAGTTTGGTAGGACAGGGCGTCGAGACCCAGTACTTC.

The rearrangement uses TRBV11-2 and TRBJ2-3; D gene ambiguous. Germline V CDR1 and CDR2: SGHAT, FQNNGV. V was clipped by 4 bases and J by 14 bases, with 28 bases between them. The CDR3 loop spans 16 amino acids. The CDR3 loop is CASSSPQVSLGRYAYF. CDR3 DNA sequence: TGTGCCAGCAGCTCCCCCCAGGTTAGTCTAGGCAGATACGCGTATTTT.

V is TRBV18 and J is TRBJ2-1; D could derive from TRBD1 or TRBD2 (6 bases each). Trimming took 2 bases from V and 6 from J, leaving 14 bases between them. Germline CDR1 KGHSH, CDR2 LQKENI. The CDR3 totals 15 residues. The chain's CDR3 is CASSPTGAGANEQFF. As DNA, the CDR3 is TGTGCCAGCTCACCAACGGGGGCAGGGGCCAATGAGCAGTTCTTC.

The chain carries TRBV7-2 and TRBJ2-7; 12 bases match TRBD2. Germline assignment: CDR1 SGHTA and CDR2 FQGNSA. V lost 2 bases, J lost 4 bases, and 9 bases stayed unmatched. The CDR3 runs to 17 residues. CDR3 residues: CASSLYTSGRSPYEQYF. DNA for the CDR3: TGTGCCAGCAGCTTATATACTAGCGGGAGGTCCCCATACGAGCAGTACTTC.

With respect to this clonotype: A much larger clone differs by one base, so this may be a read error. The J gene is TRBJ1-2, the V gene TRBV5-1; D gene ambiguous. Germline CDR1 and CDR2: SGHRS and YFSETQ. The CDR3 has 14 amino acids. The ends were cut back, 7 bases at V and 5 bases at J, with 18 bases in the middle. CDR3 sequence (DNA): TGCGCCAGCCGCTCGGAAGAGGACCGATATGGCTACACCTTC. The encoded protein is CASRSEEDRYGYTF. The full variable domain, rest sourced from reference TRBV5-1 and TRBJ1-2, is KAGVTQTPRYLIKTRGQQVTLSCSPISGHRSVSWYQQTPGQGLQFLFEYFSETQRNKGNFPGRFSGRQFSNSRSEMNVSTLELGDSALYLCASRSEEDRYGYTFGSGTRLTVV.

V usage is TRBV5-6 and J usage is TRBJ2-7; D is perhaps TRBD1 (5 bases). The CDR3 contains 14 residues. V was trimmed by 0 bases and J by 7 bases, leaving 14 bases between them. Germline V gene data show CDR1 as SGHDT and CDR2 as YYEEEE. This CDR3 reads CASSLGPRGNEQYF. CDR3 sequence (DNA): TGTGCCAGCAGCTTGGGACCAAGGGGAAATGAGCAGTACTTC.

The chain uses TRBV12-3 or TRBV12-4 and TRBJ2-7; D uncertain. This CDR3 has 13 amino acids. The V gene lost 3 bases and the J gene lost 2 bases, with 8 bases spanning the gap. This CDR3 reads CASSFSITYEQYF. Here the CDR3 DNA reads TGTGCCAGCAGTTTCTCCATAACCTACGAGCAGTACTTC.

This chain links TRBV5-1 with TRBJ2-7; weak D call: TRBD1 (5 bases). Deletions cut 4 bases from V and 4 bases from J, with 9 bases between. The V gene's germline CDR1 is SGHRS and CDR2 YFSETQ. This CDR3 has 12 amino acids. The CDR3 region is CASSVDRYEQYF. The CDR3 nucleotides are TGCGCCAGCAGCGTCGACAGATACGAGCAGTACTTC.

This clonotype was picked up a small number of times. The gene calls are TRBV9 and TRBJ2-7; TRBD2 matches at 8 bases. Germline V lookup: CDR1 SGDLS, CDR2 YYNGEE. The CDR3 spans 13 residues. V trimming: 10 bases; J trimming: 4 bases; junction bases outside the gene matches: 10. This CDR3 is CAPTAAGEYEQYF. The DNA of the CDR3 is TGTGCCCCCACCGCAGCGGGAGAGTACGAGCAGTACTTC.

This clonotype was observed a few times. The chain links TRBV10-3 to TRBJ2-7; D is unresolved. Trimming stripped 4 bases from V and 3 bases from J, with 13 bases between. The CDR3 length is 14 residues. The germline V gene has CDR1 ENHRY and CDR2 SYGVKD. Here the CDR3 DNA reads TGTGCCATCAGTGTTGTTAGGGCTAGCTACGAGCAGTACTTC. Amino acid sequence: CAISVVRASYEQYF.

CDR3 protein: CSAREGQGGVRAFF. The CDR3 coding sequence is TGCAGTGCTAGGGAAGGACAGGGGGGGGTTCGCGCTTTCTTT. The chain recombines TRBV20-1 with TRBJ1-1; 10 bases line up with TRBD1. CDR3 length: 14 amino acids. With V trimmed by 3 bases and J by 11 bases, 12 bases remained unmatched. Germline V gives CDR1 DFQATT, CDR2 SNEGSKA (reference sequence).

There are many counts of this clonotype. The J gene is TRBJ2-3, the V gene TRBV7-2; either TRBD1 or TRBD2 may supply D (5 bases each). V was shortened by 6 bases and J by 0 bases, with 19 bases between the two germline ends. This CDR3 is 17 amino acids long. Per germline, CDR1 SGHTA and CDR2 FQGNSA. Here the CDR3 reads CASRLQLGVLSTDTQYF. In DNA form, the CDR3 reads TGTGCCAGCAGATTACAACTAGGGGTCCTTAGCACAGATACGCAGTATTTT.

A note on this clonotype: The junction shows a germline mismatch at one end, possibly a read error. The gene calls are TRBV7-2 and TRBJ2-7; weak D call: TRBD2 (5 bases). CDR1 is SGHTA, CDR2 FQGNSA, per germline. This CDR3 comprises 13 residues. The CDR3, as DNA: TGTGCCAGCAGCTTAGTAGCGAGGGCCGAGCGGTACTTC. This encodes CASSLVARAERYF.